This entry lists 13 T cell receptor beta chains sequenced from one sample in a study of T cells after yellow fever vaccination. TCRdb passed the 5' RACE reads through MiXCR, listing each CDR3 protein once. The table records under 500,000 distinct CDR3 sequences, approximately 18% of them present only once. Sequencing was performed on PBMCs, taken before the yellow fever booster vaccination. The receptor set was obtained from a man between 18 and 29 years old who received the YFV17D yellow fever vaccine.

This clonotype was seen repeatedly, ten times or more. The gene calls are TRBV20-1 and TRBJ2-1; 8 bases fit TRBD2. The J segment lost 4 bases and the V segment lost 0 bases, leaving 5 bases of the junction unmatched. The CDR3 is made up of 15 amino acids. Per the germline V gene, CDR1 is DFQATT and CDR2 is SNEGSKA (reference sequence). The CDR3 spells CSARDPRGGYNEQFF. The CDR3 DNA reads TGCAGTGCTAGAGATCCTCGCGGGGGGTACAATGAGCAGTTCTTC.

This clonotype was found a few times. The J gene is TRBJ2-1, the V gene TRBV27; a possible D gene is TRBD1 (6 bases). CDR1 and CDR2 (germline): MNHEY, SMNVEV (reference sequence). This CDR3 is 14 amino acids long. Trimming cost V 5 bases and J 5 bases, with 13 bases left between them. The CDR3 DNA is TGTGCCAGCAGTACCGGGACATCCAACAATGAGCAGTTCTTC. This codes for CASSTGTSNNEQFF.

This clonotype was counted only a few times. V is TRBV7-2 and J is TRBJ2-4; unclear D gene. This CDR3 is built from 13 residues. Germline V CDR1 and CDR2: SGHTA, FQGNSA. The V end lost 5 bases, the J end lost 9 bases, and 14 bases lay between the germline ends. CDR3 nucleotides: TGTGCCAGCAGCCTACCCGGGCCGAGCATTCAGTACTTC. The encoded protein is CASSLPGPSIQYF.

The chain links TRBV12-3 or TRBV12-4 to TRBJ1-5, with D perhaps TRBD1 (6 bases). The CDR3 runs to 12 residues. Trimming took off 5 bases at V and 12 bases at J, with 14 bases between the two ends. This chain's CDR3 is CASSLRGSIQHF. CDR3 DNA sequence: TGTGCCAGCAGTCTCAGGGGCAGCATCCAGCATTTT.

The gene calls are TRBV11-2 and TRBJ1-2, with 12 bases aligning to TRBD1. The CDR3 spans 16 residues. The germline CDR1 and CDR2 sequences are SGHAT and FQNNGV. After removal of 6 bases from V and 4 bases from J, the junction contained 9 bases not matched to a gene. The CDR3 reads CASRSPGQGASYGYTF. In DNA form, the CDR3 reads TGTGCCAGCAGGTCTCCGGGACAGGGGGCGAGCTATGGCTACACCTTC.

CDR3 region: CAWSAYRGPGNTIYF. CDR3 DNA: TGTGCCTGGAGTGCCTACAGGGGACCTGGAAACACCATATATTTT. The chain has TRBV30 and TRBJ1-3; 7 bases align to TRBD1. CDR3 length equals 15 residues. V gave up 1 base and J gave up 2 bases; unmatched junction bases: 5. Germline values: CDR1 GTSNPN, CDR2 SVGIG (reference sequence).

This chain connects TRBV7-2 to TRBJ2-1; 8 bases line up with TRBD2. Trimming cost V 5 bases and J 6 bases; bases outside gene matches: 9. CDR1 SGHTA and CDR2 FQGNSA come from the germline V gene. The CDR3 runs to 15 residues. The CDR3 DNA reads TGTGCCAGCAGCCTAGAGATAGCGGGGCGCAATGAGCAGTTCTTC. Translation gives CASSLEIAGRNEQFF. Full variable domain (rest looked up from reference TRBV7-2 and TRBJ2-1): GAGVSQSPSNKVTEKGKDVELRCDPISGHTALYWYRQSLGQGLEFLIYFQGNSAPDKSGLPSDRFSAERTGGSVSTLTIQRTQQEDSAVYLCASSLEIAGRNEQFFGPGTRLTVL.

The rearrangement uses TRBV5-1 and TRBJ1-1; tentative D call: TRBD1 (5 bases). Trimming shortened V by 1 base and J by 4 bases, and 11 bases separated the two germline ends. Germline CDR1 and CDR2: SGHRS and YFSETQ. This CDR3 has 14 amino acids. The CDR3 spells CASSLRQTSTEAFF. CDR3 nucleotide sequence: TGCGCCAGCAGCTTGCGACAGACCAGCACTGAAGCTTTCTTT.

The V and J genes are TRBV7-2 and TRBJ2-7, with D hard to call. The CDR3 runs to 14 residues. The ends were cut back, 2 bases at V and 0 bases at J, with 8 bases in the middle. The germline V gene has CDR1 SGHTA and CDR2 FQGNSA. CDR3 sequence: CASSLLVASYEQYF. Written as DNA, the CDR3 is TGTGCCAGCAGCTTACTTGTTGCCTCCTACGAGCAGTACTTC.

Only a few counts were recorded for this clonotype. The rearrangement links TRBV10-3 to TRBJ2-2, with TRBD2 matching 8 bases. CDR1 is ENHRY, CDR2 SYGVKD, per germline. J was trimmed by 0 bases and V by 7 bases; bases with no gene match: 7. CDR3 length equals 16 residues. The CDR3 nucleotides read TGTGCCATCACGGATAGCGGGAACGCGAACACCGGGGAGCTGTTTTTT. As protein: CAITDSGNANTGELFF.

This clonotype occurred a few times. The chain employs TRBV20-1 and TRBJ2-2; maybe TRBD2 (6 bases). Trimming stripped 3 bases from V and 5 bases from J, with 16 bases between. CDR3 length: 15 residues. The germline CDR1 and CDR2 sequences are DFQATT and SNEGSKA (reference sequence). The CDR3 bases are TGCAGTGCTAGGAGCGGGTCCTTTGGGACCGGGGAGCTGTTTTTT. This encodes CSARSGSFGTGELFF.

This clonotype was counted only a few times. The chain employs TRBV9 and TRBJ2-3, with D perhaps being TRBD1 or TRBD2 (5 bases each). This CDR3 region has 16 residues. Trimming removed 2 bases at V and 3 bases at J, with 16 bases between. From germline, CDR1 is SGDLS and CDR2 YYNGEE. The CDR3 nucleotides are TGTGCCAGCAGCGTGTTTAGCGACAGAGATACAGATACGCAGTATTTT. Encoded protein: CASSVFSDRDTDTQYF.

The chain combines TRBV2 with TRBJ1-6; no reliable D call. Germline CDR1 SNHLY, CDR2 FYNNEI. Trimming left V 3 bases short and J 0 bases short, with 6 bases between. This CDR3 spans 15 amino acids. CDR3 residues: CASSERSSYNSPLHF. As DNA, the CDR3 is TGTGCCAGCAGTGAGAGGAGCTCCTATAATTCACCCCTCCACTTT.